The rows below give T cell receptor beta chains drawn from one sample of a study of blood T cell repertoires in COVID-19. Sequencing used immunoSEQ multiplex PCR; TCRdb keeps in-frame clones, though not all of them. Here the sample spans roughly 59,000 clones, about 72% being singletons. Sample: peripheral blood. These receptors were taken from a man older than 75 with acute or convalescent COVID-19. CDR3s include the opening cysteine and the closing phenylalanine or tryptophan. Each record gives: D gene, V gene, J gene, clone size, CDR3 length, CDR3 DNA, CDR3 protein. The D gene is left open where the match is weak. Size is omitted from some rows. Given values are once, few, many or a class for expanded clones.

>-|TRBV6-5|TRBJ1-3|-|15
TGTGCCAGTTCCCTTGCGGGGGCCTCTGGAAACACCATATATTTT
CASSLAGASGNTIYF
>TRBD2|TRBV6-5|TRBJ2-7|-|14
TGTGCCAGCAGTCGGGAGGCAGTCGCCTACGAGCAGTACTTC
CASSREAVAYEQYF
>-|TRBV2|TRBJ1-1|-|14
TGTGCCAGCAGAGAGGAAGTAATCAACACTGAAGCTTTCTTT
CASREEVINTEAFF
>-|TRBV2|TRBJ2-1|few|14
TGTGCCAGCAGGCGTACAGCAATCTACAATGAGCAGTTCTTC
CASRRTAIYNEQFF
>-|TRBV14|TRBJ2-1|-|16
TGTGCCAGCAGCCCCCCGATAGCTTTAGGGGACAATGAGCAGTTCTTC
CASSPPIALGDNEQFF
>-|TRBV12-3/TRBV12-4|TRBJ2-7|-|13
TGTGCCAGCCGGAAGGACAGCGGCTACGAGCAGTACTTC
CASRKDSGYEQYF
>-|TRBV19|TRBJ2-1|-|13
TGTGCCAGTAGTACCCCCCTCCCCCATGAGCAGTTCTTC
CASSTPLPHEQFF
>-|TRBV19|TRBJ1-3|-|15
TGTGCCAGTAGCCTCCGGGGGGGCCCTGGAAACACCATATATTTT
CASSLRGGPGNTIYF
>TRBD2|TRBV19|TRBJ2-3|once|14
TGTGCCAGTAGTTCCGGGGGAGGGGCAGATACGCAGTATTTT
CASSSGGGADTQYF
>-|TRBV5-1|TRBJ2-6|-|14
TGCGCCAGCAGCTCTAGCTCTGGGGCCAACGTCCTGACTTTC
CASSSSSGANVLTF
>TRBD1|TRBV10-1|TRBJ2-1|-|14
TGCGCCAGCAGCGGCAGGGGGATCTACAATGAGCAGTTCTTC
CASSGRGIYNEQFF
>TRBD2|TRBV30|TRBJ2-5|-|16
TGTGCCTGGAGTGTTCCCGGACTAGCGGGAGCAGAGACCCAGTACTTC
CAWSVPGLAGAETQYF
>TRBD1|TRBV9|TRBJ1-5|-|15
TGTGCCAGCAGCGTAGGCCCAGGGGGCGATCAGCCCCAGCATTTT
CASSVGPGGDQPQHF
>-|TRBV5-6|TRBJ2-5|-|14
TGTGCCAGCAGCTTGGGTCTAGCAGTTGAGACCCAGTACTTC
CASSLGLAVETQYF
>TRBD2|TRBV6-1|TRBJ2-7|-|18
TGTGCCAGCAGTGAAGCGATAGCGGGAGGGGTGAGCTCCTACGAGCAGTACTTC
CASSEAIAGGVSSYEQYF
>-|TRBV6-5|TRBJ1-5|-|15
TGTGCCAGCACCCCGGACAGAAGGACTTATCAGCCCCAGCATTTT
CASTPDRRTYQPQHF
>-|TRBV6-6|TRBJ2-7|-|14
TGTGCCAGCAGTTACGTCCAGGGATCCTACGAGCAGTACTTC
CASSYVQGSYEQYF
>TRBD2|TRBV15|TRBJ2-7|few|16
TGTGCCACCAGCAGGGCTAGCGGGACCGGGGCGGGCGAGCAGTACTTC
CATSRASGTGAGEQYF
>-|TRBV18|TRBJ1-3|once|14
TGTGCCAGCTCCTCGACGGGAATTGGAAACACCATATATTTT
CASSSTGIGNTIYF
>TRBD1|TRBV5-1|TRBJ1-1|-|14
TGCGCCAGCAGCGGGACAGGGGCCAACACTGAAGCTTTCTTT
CASSGTGANTEAFF
>TRBD1|TRBV15|TRBJ1-2|-|19
TGTGCCACCAGCAGAGAGGAAAACAGGGGAAGTTCCCCTAACTATGGCTACACCTTC
CATSREENRGSSPNYGYTF
>-|TRBV29-1|TRBJ2-7|medium-sized|11
TGCAGCGTTGTGCGGGGAGGCGAGCAGTACTTC
CSVVRGGEQYF